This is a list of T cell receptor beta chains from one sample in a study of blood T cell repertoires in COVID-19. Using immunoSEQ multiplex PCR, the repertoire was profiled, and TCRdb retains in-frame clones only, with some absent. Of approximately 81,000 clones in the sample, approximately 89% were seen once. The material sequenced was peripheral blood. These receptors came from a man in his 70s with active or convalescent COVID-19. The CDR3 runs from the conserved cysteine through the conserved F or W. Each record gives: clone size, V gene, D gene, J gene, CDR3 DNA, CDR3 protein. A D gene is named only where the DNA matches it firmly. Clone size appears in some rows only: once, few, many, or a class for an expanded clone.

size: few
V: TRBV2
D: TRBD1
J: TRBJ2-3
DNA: TGTGCCAGCAGCGCTACAGGGGTCCCAGATACGCAGTATTTT
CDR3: CASSATGVPDTQYF

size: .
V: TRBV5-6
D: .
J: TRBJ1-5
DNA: TGTGCCAGCAGCTTGGCGCCGGTGAGCAATCAGCCCCAGCATTTT
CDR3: CASSLAPVSNQPQHF

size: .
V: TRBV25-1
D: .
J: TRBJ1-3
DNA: TGTGCCAGCAGTGAACAAGTGGCAAACACCATATATTTT
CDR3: CASSEQVANTIYF

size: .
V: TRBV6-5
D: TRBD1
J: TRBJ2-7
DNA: TGTGCCAGCAGTTACGGGACAGGGGGAATGTACGAGCAGTACTTC
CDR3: CASSYGTGGMYEQYF

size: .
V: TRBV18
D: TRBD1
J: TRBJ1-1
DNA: TGTGCCAGCTCACCAAAAACAGGGGCGAGCACTGAAGCTTTCTTT
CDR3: CASSPKTGASTEAFF

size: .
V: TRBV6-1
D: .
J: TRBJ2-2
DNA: TGTGCCAGCAGTGAGAGGAGGGGCACCGGGGAGCTGTTTTTT
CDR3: CASSERRGTGELFF

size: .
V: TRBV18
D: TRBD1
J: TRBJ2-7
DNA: TGTGCCAGCTCATCGGACAGGGGCCAAGACGAGCAGTACTTC
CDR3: CASSSDRGQDEQYF

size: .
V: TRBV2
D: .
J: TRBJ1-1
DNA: TGTGCCAGCAGTGAGCGAAGAACTGAAGCTTTCTTT
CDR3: CASSERRTEAFF

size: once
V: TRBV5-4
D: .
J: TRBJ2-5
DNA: TGTGCCAGCAGCCTTGGACAGGAGACCCAGTACTTC
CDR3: CASSLGQETQYF

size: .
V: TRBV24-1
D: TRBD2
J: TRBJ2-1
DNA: TGTGCCACCAGTGACTATGCCGGGACTAGCGAGTTCTTC
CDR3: CATSDYAGTSEFF

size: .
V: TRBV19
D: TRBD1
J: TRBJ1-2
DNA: TGTGCCAGTAGTATCCGAGGGGGCCAAGGGGCCTATGGCTACACCTTC
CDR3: CASSIRGGQGAYGYTF

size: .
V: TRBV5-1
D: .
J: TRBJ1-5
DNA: TGCGCCAGCAGCTTGGGACAGAGCAATCAGCCCCAGCATTTT
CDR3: CASSLGQSNQPQHF

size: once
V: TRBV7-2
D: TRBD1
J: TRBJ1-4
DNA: TGTGCCAGCAGCCCTCGGACAGGGAGAGATGAAAAACTGTTTTTT
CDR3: CASSPRTGRDEKLFF

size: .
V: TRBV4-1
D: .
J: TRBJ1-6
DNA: TGCGCCAGCAGCCAAGAAGCGGCTTCCCAGGATTCACCCCTCCACTTT
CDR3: CASSQEAASQDSPLHF

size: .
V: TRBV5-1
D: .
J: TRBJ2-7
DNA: TGCGCCAGCACCCCGACAGGTATCTCCTACGAGCAGTACTTC
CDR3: CASTPTGISYEQYF

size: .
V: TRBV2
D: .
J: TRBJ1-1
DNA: TGTGCCAGCAGTGGCGTCGGAGGGAACACTGAAGCTTTCTTT
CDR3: CASSGVGGNTEAFF

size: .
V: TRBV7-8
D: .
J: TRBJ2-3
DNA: TGTGCCAGCAGCTTTTGGCCGGGTTCGGGCACAGATACGCAGTATTTT
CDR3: CASSFWPGSGTDTQYF

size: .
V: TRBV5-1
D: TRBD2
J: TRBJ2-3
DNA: TGCGCCAGCAGCTTGTTGACGGGGGGGAGCACAGATACGCAGTATTTT
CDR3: CASSLLTGGSTDTQYF

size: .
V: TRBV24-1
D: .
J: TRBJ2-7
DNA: TGTGCCACCAGTGACCTGACAAATCCCTACGAGCAGTACTTC
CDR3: CATSDLTNPYEQYF

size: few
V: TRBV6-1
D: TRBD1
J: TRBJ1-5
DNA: TGTGCCAGCAGTGAAAAAGGACAGGGATATTATAGCAATCAGCCCCAGCATTTT
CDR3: CASSEKGQGYYSNQPQHF

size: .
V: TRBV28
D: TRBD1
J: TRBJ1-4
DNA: TGTGCCAGCAGTCCCGCAAGTGGACAGGGAGCAACTAATGAAAAACTGTTTTTT
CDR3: CASSPASGQGATNEKLFF

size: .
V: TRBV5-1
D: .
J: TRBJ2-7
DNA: TGCGCCAGCAGCGGAGGGACCCACTACGAGCAGTACTTC
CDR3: CASSGGTHYEQYF

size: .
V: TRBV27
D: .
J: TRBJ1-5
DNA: TGTGCCAGCAGTTTATTTGCACAGTATAGCAATCAGCCCCAGCATTTT
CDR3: CASSLFAQYSNQPQHF

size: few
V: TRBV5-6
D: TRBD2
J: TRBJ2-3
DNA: TGTGCCAGCAGCTTGGGGCTAGCGGGGCGGTCAGATACGCAGTATTTT
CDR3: CASSLGLAGRSDTQYF

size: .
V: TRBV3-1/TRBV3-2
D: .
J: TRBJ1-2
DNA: TGTGCCAGCAGCCACGGCGCTGGGGCACAAGGCTACACCTTC
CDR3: CASSHGAGAQGYTF

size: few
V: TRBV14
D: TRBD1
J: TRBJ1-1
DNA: TGTGCCAGCAGCCAACGCAGGGGGCGGGCGGCTGAAGCTTTCTTT
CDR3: CASSQRRGRAAEAFF

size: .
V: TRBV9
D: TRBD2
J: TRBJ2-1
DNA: TGTGCCAGCAGCGCGCCGACTAGCGGGGGGGCTTTGGCATACAATGAGCAGTTCTTC
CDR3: CASSAPTSGGALAYNEQFF

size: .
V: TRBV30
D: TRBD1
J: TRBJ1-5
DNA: TGTGCCTGGAGTGTACAGGGGGATCAGCCCCAGCATTTT
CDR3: CAWSVQGDQPQHF

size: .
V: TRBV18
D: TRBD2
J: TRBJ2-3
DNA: TGTGCCAGCTCACTACTAGCGGGGGGCGTGAATACGCAGTATTTT
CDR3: CASSLLAGGVNTQYF

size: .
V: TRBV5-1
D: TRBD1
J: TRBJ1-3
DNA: TGCGCCAGCAGATTTGCGCAGGGGGCGAGTACGAATGGAAACACCATATATTTT
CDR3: CASRFAQGASTNGNTIYF

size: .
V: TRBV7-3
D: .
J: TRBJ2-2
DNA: TGTGCCAGCGGCGACAGGAAAGGCGCCGGGGAGCTGTTTTTT
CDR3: CASGDRKGAGELFF

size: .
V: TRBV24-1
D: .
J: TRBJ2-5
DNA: TGTGCCACCAGTGACTGGGAGAAAGAGACCCAGTACTTC
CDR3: CATSDWEKETQYF

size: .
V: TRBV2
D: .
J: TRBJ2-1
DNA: TGTGCCAGCAGTGAATGGCAGTACAATGAGCAGTTCTTC
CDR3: CASSEWQYNEQFF

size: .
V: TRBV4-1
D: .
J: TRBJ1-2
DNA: TGCGCCAGCAGCCCTCATGCTGGTGGGGCGTATGGCTACACCTTC
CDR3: CASSPHAGGAYGYTF

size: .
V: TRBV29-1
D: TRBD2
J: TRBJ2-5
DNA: TGCAGCGACGACCGCGGGGGAAAAGAGACCCAGTACTTC
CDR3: CSDDRGGKETQYF

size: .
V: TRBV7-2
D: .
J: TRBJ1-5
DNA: TGTGCCAGCACCCTGGGGCGGGGAAATCAGCCCCAGCATTTT
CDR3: CASTLGRGNQPQHF

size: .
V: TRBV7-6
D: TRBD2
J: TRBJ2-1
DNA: TGTGCCAGCAGCTTAGCCTCGGGTAGCGGGGACTCCTACAATGAGCAGTTCTTC
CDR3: CASSLASGSGDSYNEQFF

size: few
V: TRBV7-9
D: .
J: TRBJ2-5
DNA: TGTGCCAGCAGCTCACCGGTCGGGGGTGAAGAGACCCAGTACTTC
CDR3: CASSSPVGGEETQYF

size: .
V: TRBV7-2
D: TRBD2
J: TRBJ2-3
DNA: TGTGCCAGCAGCTTAGATTCGGCACTAGCGGGGGGGCTGGTCTATACGCAGTATTTT
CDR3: CASSLDSALAGGLVYTQYF

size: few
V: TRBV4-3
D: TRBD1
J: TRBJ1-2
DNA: TGCGCCAGCGGGGGAGGACCCGGGACAGGGGGGAGCGGAGGCTACACCTTC
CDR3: CASGGGPGTGGSGGYTF

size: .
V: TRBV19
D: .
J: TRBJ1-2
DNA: TGTGCCAGTAGTTCCAGCACCGGGACATACTATGGCTACACCTTC
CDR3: CASSSSTGTYYGYTF

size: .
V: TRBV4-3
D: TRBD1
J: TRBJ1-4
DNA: TGCGCCAGCAGCCTACACACAGGGGGCCTCGGTAATGAAAAACTGTTTTTT
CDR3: CASSLHTGGLGNEKLFF

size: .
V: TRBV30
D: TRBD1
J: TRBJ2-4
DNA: TGTGCCTGGAAGGGGGCCGACATTCAGTACTTC
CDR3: CAWKGADIQYF

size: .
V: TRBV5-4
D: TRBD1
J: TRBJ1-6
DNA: TGTGCCAGCAGCTCGGGACAGGGAACGTTTGGTGGTTCACCCCTCCACTTT
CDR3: CASSSGQGTFGGSPLHF

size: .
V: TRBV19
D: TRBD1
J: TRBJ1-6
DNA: TGTGCCAGTAACCCTGCCAACGACAGGGGGAATTCACCCCTCCACTTT
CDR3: CASNPANDRGNSPLHF

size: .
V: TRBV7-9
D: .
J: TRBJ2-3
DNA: TGTGCCAGCACTCCTCGGCAGGGCGGCGCAGATACGCAGTATTTT
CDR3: CASTPRQGGADTQYF

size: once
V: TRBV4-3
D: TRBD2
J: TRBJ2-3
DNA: TGCGCCAGCAGCCAATCCCCTAGCGGGGGGTACACAGATACGCAGTATTTT
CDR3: CASSQSPSGGYTDTQYF

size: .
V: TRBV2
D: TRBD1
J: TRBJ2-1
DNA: TGTGCCAGCAGTGAAGAGAGGGTGACAGGGCTCGATGAGCAGTTCTTC
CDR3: CASSEERVTGLDEQFF

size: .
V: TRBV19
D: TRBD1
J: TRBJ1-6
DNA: TGTGCCACCCAGCCGGGACAGGGGGCCCCTGGCTCTTCACCCCTCCACTTT
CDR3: CATQPGQGAPGSSPLHF

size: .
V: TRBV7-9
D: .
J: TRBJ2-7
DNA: TGTGCCAGCAGCTTAGAATTGCCTACCGACGAGCAGTACTTC
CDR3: CASSLELPTDEQYF

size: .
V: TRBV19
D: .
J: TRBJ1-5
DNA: TGTGCCAGTACCTTGGACCGGAGGGGCAATCAGCCCCAGCATTTT
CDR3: CASTLDRRGNQPQHF

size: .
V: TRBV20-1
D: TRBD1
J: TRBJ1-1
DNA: TGCAGTGCTGTCGACAGGGTTGAGGCTTTCTTT
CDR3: CSAVDRVEAFF

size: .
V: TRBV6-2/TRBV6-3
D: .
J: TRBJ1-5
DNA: TGTGCCAGCAGTTATTACAGGGCCAGCAATCAGCCCCAGCATTTT
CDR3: CASSYYRASNQPQHF